This entry lists 32 T cell receptor beta chains sequenced from one sample in a study of CD4 T cells in relation to SARS-CoV-2 and coronaviruses. These receptors lack a known antigen. The repertoire was sequenced with immunoSEQ multiplex PCR; TCRdb's copy has only in-frame clones and lacks some. The table lists 25,000 to 30,000 clones, around 73% of them singletons. CD4+ T cells from unexposed donors were obtained before the COVID-19 pandemic (2011-2018). Isolation of CD4+ T cells took place after less than twelve days in culture. The sequenced material came from CD4+ T cells from PBMCs, cultured in vitro. The receptor set was obtained from a human donor in good health.

The chain employs TRBV6-5 and TRBJ2-5; 9 nucleotides line up with TRBD2. This CDR3 has 15 amino acids. Germline CDR1 is MNHEY and CDR2 is SVGAGI. With V trimmed by 6 bases and J by 5 bases, 10 bases remained unmatched. The CDR3, as DNA: TGTGCCAGCAGGCCCTTAGCGGGGGAATCGGAGACCCAGTACTTC. Translation: CASRPLAGESETQYF.

This clone came up once. This chain joins TRBV3-1 (or the pseudogene TRBV3-2) and TRBJ2-7; 14 nucleotides line up with TRBD2. Germline assignment: CDR1 LGHDT and CDR2 YNNKEL (reference sequence). This CDR3 has 14 amino acids. J was trimmed by 11 bases and V by 2 bases; bases with no gene match: 5. Here the CDR3 reads CASSQTGTSGSEYF. CDR3 bases: TGTGCCAGCAGCCAAACCGGGACTAGCGGGAGTGAGTACTTC.

This chain links TRBV4-3 with TRBJ1-2; 8 bases are shared with TRBD1. This CDR3 is 18 amino acids long. V trimming: 0 bases; J trimming: 4 bases; junction bases outside the gene matches: 13. CDR1 is LGHNA and CDR2 is YSLEER in the germline V gene. The CDR3 DNA follows: TGCGCCAGCAGCCAAGATCGGCAGGCCAGGGGGCTGGTCTATGGCTACACCTTC. It translates to CASSQDRQARGLVYGYTF.

The chain uses TRBV29-1 and TRBJ1-3; perhaps TRBD1 as D (5 bases). V lost 6 bases and J 6 bases, leaving 12 bases between the germline ends. This CDR3 region has 12 residues. CDR1 is SQVTM and CDR2 is ANQGSEA in the germline V gene. The CDR3 DNA sequence: TGCAGCGTCACGCGGGGCGAAAACACCATATATTTT. Protein product: CSVTRGENTIYF.

This sequence joins TRBV18 and TRBJ2-6, with D tentatively TRBD1 (6 bases). The germline V gene encodes CDR1 KGHSH and CDR2 LQKENI. The CDR3 covers 18 residues. The ends were cut back, 0 bases at V and 2 bases at J, with 14 bases in the middle. This CDR3 is CASSPPHRDLTGANVLTF. The CDR3 bases are TGTGCCAGCTCACCACCGCACAGGGACCTTACTGGGGCCAACGTCCTGACTTTC.

This chain joins TRBV6-1 and TRBJ1-2; no reliable D call. Per germline, CDR1 MNHNS and CDR2 SASEGT. Trimming took off 3 bases at V and 4 bases at J, with 12 bases between the two ends. The CDR3 totals 14 residues. CDR3 sequence: CASSERTLGYGYTF. The CDR3 DNA is TGTGCCAGCAGTGAGCGGACTCTTGGCTATGGCTACACCTTC.

The genes are TRBV11-2 and TRBJ1-1; D ambiguous. CDR1 is SGHAT and CDR2 is FQNNGV in the germline V gene. With 7 bases removed from V and 1 base from J, the gap between germline ends came to 10 bases. The CDR3 totals 13 residues. The CDR3 spells CASNGQANTEAFF. CDR3 coding DNA: TGTGCCAGCAACGGTCAAGCGAACACTGAAGCTTTCTTT.

The rearrangement links TRBV10-3 to TRBJ1-1; no firm D call. V lost 10 bases and J 5 bases, leaving 14 bases between the germline ends. CDR3 length equals 12 residues. Germline values: CDR1 ENHRY, CDR2 SYGVKD. Here the CDR3 reads CATRREATEAFF. CDR3 DNA: TGTGCCACCCGGCGGGAGGCGACTGAAGCTTTCTTT.

The rearrangement links TRBV28 to TRBJ1-4, with D perhaps TRBD1 (5 bases). The V gene lost 4 bases and the J gene lost 5 bases, with 17 bases spanning the gap. There are 16 residues in the CDR3. Germline V lookup: CDR1 MDHEN, CDR2 SYDVKM. CDR3 residues: CASSSTGGRLNEKLFF. The CDR3 nucleotides are TGTGCCAGCAGTTCAACTGGGGGACGTCTAAATGAAAAACTGTTTTTT.

The chain joins TRBV4-3 to TRBJ2-3; 10 bases align to TRBD2. After removal of 2 bases from V and 5 bases from J, the junction contained 7 bases not matched to a gene. Germline V gives CDR1 LGHNA, CDR2 YSLEER. CDR3 length: 16 residues. The CDR3 loop reads CASSQFASGREDTQYF. CDR3 DNA sequence: TGCGCCAGCAGCCAATTTGCCAGCGGGAGGGAAGATACGCAGTATTTT.

The chain has TRBV6-5 and TRBJ2-7; 7 bases line up with TRBD2. Germline loops: CDR1 MNHEY, CDR2 SVGAGI. The CDR3 totals 12 residues. Trimming at V came to 6 bases and at J to 7 bases, leaving 6 bases not matched to a gene. CDR3 region: CASRTPRGEQYF. As DNA, the CDR3 is TGTGCCAGCAGGACGCCGCGGGGGGAGCAGTACTTC.

J is TRBJ2-7 and V is TRBV5-1; tentative D call: TRBD1 (6 bases). Germline-derived CDR1 and CDR2 are SGHRS and YFSETQ. The CDR3 consists of 16 residues. Between the trimmed V and J ends, which lost 4 bases and 3 bases, there was a span of 20 bases. The CDR3 sequence is CASSPGQFHGGYEQYF. The DNA for the CDR3 is TGCGCCAGCAGCCCCGGACAGTTCCATGGGGGCTACGAGCAGTACTTC.

The CDR3 spells CASSSGTSGAYEQYF. In DNA form, the CDR3 reads TGTGCCAGCAGCTCCGGGACTAGCGGGGCTTACGAGCAGTACTTC. The rearrangement links TRBV9 to TRBJ2-7; TRBD2 agrees at 13 bases. J gave up 4 bases and V 4 bases, and 5 bases lay outside the gene matches. The CDR3 is 15 residues long. CDR1 and CDR2 from the germline V gene are SGDLS and YYNGEE.

This rearrangement joins TRBV6-1 to TRBJ1-5, with no clear D. The germline V and J ends were trimmed by 1 base and 7 bases, with 8 bases remaining between them. CDR1 is MNHNS, CDR2 SASEGT, per germline. The CDR3 consists of 13 residues. The CDR3: CASSEVTGQPQHF. The CDR3 DNA reads as TGTGCCAGCAGTGAAGTAACTGGCCAGCCCCAGCATTTT.

This chain joins TRBV3-1 (or the pseudogene TRBV3-2) and TRBJ1-4, with a tentative D call TRBD1 (5 bases). The CDR3 loop spans 15 amino acids. Trimming left V 1 base short and J 4 bases short, with 10 bases between. Germline V CDR1 and CDR2: LGHDT, YNNKEL (reference sequence). CDR3 amino acids: CASSQGTTDNEKLFF. In nucleotides, the CDR3 is TGTGCCAGCAGCCAAGGGACAACTGATAATGAAAAACTGTTTTTT.

The chain employs TRBV9 and TRBJ1-2; no clear D gene. The germline V gene has CDR1 SGDLS and CDR2 YYNGEE. V lost 0 bases and J 4 bases, leaving 13 bases between the germline ends. The CDR3 sequence is 15 residues long. CDR3 in amino acids: CASSVDPITFYGYTF. In nucleotides, the CDR3 is TGTGCCAGCAGCGTAGATCCAATCACCTTCTATGGCTACACCTTC.

The chain links TRBV19 to TRBJ1-1, with 8 bases fitting TRBD1. The V and J ends lost 2 bases and 1 base, in that order; junction bases with no gene match: 12. From germline, CDR1 is LNHDA and CDR2 SQIVND (reference sequence). This CDR3 spans 18 amino acids. This CDR3 reads CASSIPRTGIKRNTEAFF. CDR3 bases: TGTGCCAGTAGTATACCCCGGACAGGGATAAAGAGGAACACTGAAGCTTTCTTT.

V is TRBV6-1 and J is TRBJ1-4, with 8 bases that match TRBD1. The germline V gene has CDR1 MNHNS and CDR2 SASEGT. The V and J ends lost 6 bases and 7 bases, in that order; junction bases with no gene match: 10. The CDR3 sequence is 15 residues long. The CDR3 DNA follows: TGTGCCAGCAGACCGGGGACAGGCTCGGGTGAAAAACTGTTTTTT. This encodes CASRPGTGSGEKLFF.

The chain recombines TRBV5-1 with TRBJ2-7; 7 bases align to TRBD2. Germline CDR1 reads SGHRS; CDR2 reads YFSETQ. This CDR3 has 14 residues. V gave up 0 bases and J gave up 6 bases; unmatched junction bases: 6. CDR3 loop: CASSLEVAGPEQYF. The DNA of the CDR3 is TGCGCCAGCAGCTTGGAGGTAGCGGGTCCCGAGCAGTACTTC.

The genes are TRBV9 and TRBJ2-3; 8 nucleotides line up with TRBD2. Germline V gene sequence: CDR1 SGDLS, CDR2 YYNGEE. V lost 3 bases and J lost 2; bases outside the gene matches: 5. The CDR3 sequence is 15 residues long. The CDR3, as DNA: TGTGCCAGCAGCGACACTAGCGGCCTCACAGATACGCAGTATTTT. Its translation: CASSDTSGLTDTQYF.

This clone was counted a few times. DNA of the CDR3: TGTGCCAGTGCCTCTCTCGGGGGGACCTACGAGCAGTACTTC. The encoded protein is CASASLGGTYEQYF. This rearrangement joins TRBV19 to TRBJ2-7; 7 bases are a match to TRBD2. Germline loops: CDR1 LNHDA, CDR2 SQIVND (reference sequence). The CDR3 consists of 14 residues. V lost 8 bases and J lost 2; bases outside the gene matches: 9.

This clone has a single count. The genes are TRBV5-4 and TRBJ2-5, with D perhaps matching TRBD2 (6 bases). Deletions cut 0 bases from V and 2 bases from J, with 11 bases between. This CDR3 is 15 amino acids long. CDR1 SGHNT and CDR2 YYREEE come from the germline V gene (reference sequence). The CDR3 here is CASSLVRGSQETQYF. The CDR3 nucleotides read TGTGCCAGCAGCTTGGTGCGGGGATCACAAGAGACCCAGTACTTC.

The chain carries TRBV6-5 and TRBJ2-2, with D perhaps TRBD1 or TRBD2 (6 bases each). The CDR3 spans 14 residues. Between the trimmed V and J ends, which lost 9 bases and 7 bases, there was a span of 18 bases. Germline V gene lookup returns CDR1 MNHEY and CDR2 SVGAGI. CDR3 nucleotides: TGTGCCAGTGTGGGCTCGGGGGCAGACGGGGAGCTGTTTTTT. As protein: CASVGSGADGELFF.

This rearrangement joins TRBV11-2 to TRBJ1-5; TRBD1 matches at 8 bases. V lost 11 bases to trimming and J lost 6 bases; unmatched junction nucleotides: 15. The CDR3 spans 15 residues. The germline V gene has CDR1 SGHAT and CDR2 FQNNGV. This CDR3 reads CAFRADREAGQPQHF. CDR3 DNA sequence: TGTGCCTTTCGGGCGGACAGGGAAGCGGGTCAGCCCCAGCATTTT.

In this sample, this clone turned up a few times. The rearrangement uses TRBV19 and TRBJ2-1; D might be TRBD1 (7 bases). This CDR3 has 18 amino acids. V was shortened by 1 base and J by 5 bases, with 21 bases between the two germline ends. CDR1 is LNHDA, CDR2 SQIVND, per germline (reference sequence). CDR3 in amino acids: CASSIVGGGGGKDNEQFF. CDR3 coding DNA: TGTGCCAGTAGTATAGTAGGTGGAGGAGGGGGCAAGGACAATGAGCAGTTCTTC.

A single count supports this clone. The chain combines TRBV6-1 with TRBJ2-5; 7 bases match TRBD1. This CDR3 region has 14 residues. V shed 1 base and J 2 bases; nucleotides not matched to a gene: 1. Looked up from germline, CDR1 is MNHNS and CDR2 is SASEGT. Here the CDR3 DNA reads TGTGCCAGCAGTGAAGGGGGACAGCAAGAGACCCAGTACTTC. This translates into CASSEGGQQETQYF.

V usage is TRBV7-2 and J usage is TRBJ2-5; D is perhaps TRBD1 (6 bases). The germline V and J ends were trimmed by 6 bases and 5 bases, with 13 bases remaining between them. The CDR3 spans 13 residues. Germline V gene lookup returns CDR1 SGHTA and CDR2 FQGNSA. This CDR3 reads CASSRNREETQYF. Here the CDR3 DNA reads TGTGCCAGCAGTCGAAACAGGGAGGAGACCCAGTACTTC.

The V call is TRBV2, the J call TRBJ2-7; maybe TRBD1 (6 bases). CDR3 length equals 14 residues. Looked up from germline, CDR1 is SNHLY and CDR2 is FYNNEI. Deletions cut 2 bases from V and 4 bases from J, with 12 bases between. The CDR3 loop reads CASSESGTNYEQYF. Written as DNA, the CDR3 is TGTGCCAGCAGTGAATCGGGGACAAATTACGAGCAGTACTTC.

The chain uses TRBV5-8 and TRBJ1-2; D unresolved. The ends were cut back, 2 bases at V and 4 bases at J, with 12 bases in the middle. Germline V gene lookup returns CDR1 SGHTS and CDR2 YDEGEE. The CDR3 is 14 amino acids. The CDR3 DNA is TGTGCCAGCAGCTTTAGGCGGGAATCCTATGGCTACACCTTC. Encoded protein: CASSFRRESYGYTF.

The V and J genes are TRBV4-3 and TRBJ1-4; D remains unclear. Trimming removed 4 bases from V and 7 bases from J, with 10 bases in between. The CDR3 has 13 residues. The germline V gene has CDR1 LGHNA and CDR2 YSLEER. The CDR3 is CASSLRAGEKLFF. In DNA, the CDR3 is TGCGCCAGCAGCCTTCGGGCGGGTGAAAAACTGTTTTTT.

The chain joins TRBV2 to TRBJ1-3; the D gene is possibly TRBD1 (5 bases). Germline V gene lookup returns CDR1 SNHLY and CDR2 FYNNEI. V was pared by 4 bases and J by 0 bases, with 16 bases between. This CDR3 is 17 amino acids long. The CDR3 DNA reads TGTGCCAGCAGTGGGGACCCCTCGGGGGGCTCTGGAAACACCATATATTTT. Translated: CASSGDPSGGSGNTIYF.

The rearrangement links TRBV12-3 or TRBV12-4 to TRBJ1-3, with D possibly matching TRBD1 (5 bases). The CDR3 totals 13 residues. V was clipped by 4 bases and J by 4 bases, with 8 bases between them. This CDR3 is CASSSRGGNTIYF. Here the CDR3 DNA reads TGTGCCAGCAGTTCGCGGGGGGGAAACACCATATATTTT.